These 4 T cell receptor beta chains originate from one sample sequenced in a study of blood T cell repertoires in COVID-19. Measured with immunoSEQ multiplex PCR; TCRdb has only the in-frame clones, and not every one. Here the sample spans some 200,000 clones, 80% to 90% being singletons. Sequenced material: PBMCs or T cells enriched from blood (not recorded which). These receptors originate from a man aged 25-45 years in a cohort exposed to, infected with or recovered from COVID-19 (not recorded which).

The V call is TRBV7-9, the J call TRBJ1-4, with TRBD1 identical over 7 bases. J gave up 5 bases and V 0 bases, and 9 bases lay outside the gene matches. CDR1 and CDR2 (germline): SEHNR, FQNEAQ (reference sequence). This CDR3 is built from 17 residues. CDR3 DNA: TGTGCCAGCAGCTTAGCGGGAGGAGGGGGCCGGAATGAAAAACTGTTTTTT. Translation gives CASSLAGGGGRNEKLFF.

This clone has just one count. The chain's CDR3 is CASSPSQGYQETQYF. CDR3 DNA: TGCGCCAGCAGCCCGTCTCAGGGTTACCAAGAGACCCAGTACTTC. The chain has TRBV5-1 and TRBJ2-5; D perhaps matches TRBD1 (5 bases). The CDR3 runs to 15 residues. In germline, CDR1 is SGHRS, CDR2 YFSETQ. Trimming shortened V by 4 bases and J by 0 bases, and 13 bases separated the two germline ends.

V is TRBV18 and J is TRBJ2-7, with 8 bases aligning to TRBD1. Germline V CDR1 and CDR2: KGHSH, LQKENI. V shed 6 bases and J 5 bases; nucleotides not matched to a gene: 9. This CDR3 comprises 14 residues. The chain's CDR3 is CASSPGQGANEQYF. The CDR3 nucleotides are TGTGCCAGCTCCCCCGGGCAGGGGGCGAACGAGCAGTACTTC.

The genes are TRBV11-1 and TRBJ1-2; 10 bases agree with TRBD1. The germline gives CDR1 SGHAT, CDR2 FQDESV (reference sequence). The junction had 9 bases not matched to a gene; V was cut back by 6 bases and J by 8 bases. This CDR3 spans 14 amino acids. DNA for the CDR3: TGTGCCAGCAGTTCAGACAGGGGGCGAGGAGGCTACACCTTC. Its translation: CASSSDRGRGGYTF.